The 25 T cell receptor beta chains below were found in one sample sequenced in a study of cytomegalovirus exposure and HLA in healthy donors. A multiplex PCR was run with 60 Vbeta primers and 13 Jbeta primers. Measured with immunoSEQ multiplex PCR; TCRdb has only the in-frame clones, and not every one. The sample consists of 150,000 to 180,000 clones, roughly 80% of them appearing once. The sample taken for sequencing was PBMCs. The receptor source for this set is a woman in her thirties or forties in good health and CMV-seronegative.

The chain carries TRBV6-5 and TRBJ1-5, with D maybe TRBD1 (6 bases). The germline CDR1 and CDR2 sequences are MNHEY and SVGAGI. There are 14 residues in the CDR3. Trimming shortened V by 5 bases and J by 3 bases, and 11 bases separated the two germline ends. CDR3 residues: CASSSLGANQPQHF. The CDR3 nucleotides are TGTGCCAGCAGTAGCTTGGGGGCCAATCAGCCCCAGCATTTT.

The V and J genes are TRBV6-5 and TRBJ1-3; D gene ambiguous. The CDR3 consists of 11 residues. Germline lookup yields CDR1 MNHEY and CDR2 SVGAGI. Deletions cut 8 bases from V and 2 bases from J, with 4 bases between. This CDR3 is CASSAGNTIYF. CDR3 nucleotides: TGTGCCAGCTCGGCTGGAAACACCATATATTTT.

The chain joins TRBV5-4 to TRBJ2-3, with 7 positions matching TRBD2. Germline trimming cut 3 bases from V and 10 bases from J; bases unmatched to any gene: 8. The CDR3 is 13 residues long. The germline V gene has CDR1 SGHNT and CDR2 YYREEE (reference sequence). CDR3 coding DNA: TGTGCCAGCAGCTCCGGTAGCGCGGGGGCGCAGTATTTT. Protein: CASSSGSAGAQYF.

The V and J genes are TRBV6-5 and TRBJ1-1; weak D call: TRBD1 (6 bases). CDR1 and CDR2 from the germline V gene are MNHEY and SVGAGI. Trimming took off 2 bases at V and 3 bases at J, with 16 bases between the two ends. The CDR3 contains 16 residues. Here the CDR3 reads CASSYAFTGIYTEAFF. As DNA, the CDR3 is TGTGCCAGCAGTTACGCCTTCACAGGGATATACACTGAAGCTTTCTTT.

The chain carries TRBV9 and TRBJ1-2, with 9 bases fitting TRBD1. Germline V gene data show CDR1 as SGDLS and CDR2 as YYNGEE. The CDR3 has 16 residues. Trimming at V came to 4 bases and at J to 6 bases, leaving 13 bases not matched to a gene. The CDR3, as DNA: TGTGCCAGCAGCACCCGGACAGGGGCGGAAGGCCATGGCTACACCTTC. This gives the protein CASSTRTGAEGHGYTF.

The V call is TRBV29-1, the J call TRBJ2-7, with 7 positions matching TRBD1. The CDR3 consists of 11 residues. Germline values: CDR1 SQVTM, CDR2 ANQGSEA. Trimming removed 5 bases from V and 5 bases from J; junction bases left unmatched: 3. The CDR3 loop reads CSVNDRDEQYF. The DNA for the CDR3 is TGCAGCGTTAACGACAGGGACGAGCAGTACTTC.

This sequence joins TRBV6-4 and TRBJ1-1, with TRBD1 as a possible D gene (6 bases). There are 14 residues in the CDR3. Germline CDR1 is MRHNA and CDR2 is SNTAGT. The V end lost 6 bases, the J end lost 7 bases, and 18 bases lay between the germline ends. The CDR3 DNA reads as TGTGCCAGCAGCCCGACAGGCTCTTCTAATGAAGCTTTCTTT. As protein: CASSPTGSSNEAFF.

This chain uses TRBV5-1 with TRBJ1-2; 9 nucleotides match TRBD1. With 5 bases clipped from V and 8 bases from J, the junction kept 10 bases outside the gene matches. Germline CDR1 SGHRS, CDR2 YFSETQ. This CDR3 contains 14 residues. The CDR3 sequence: CASSPQGAGDGYTF. In DNA form, the CDR3 reads TGCGCCAGCAGTCCACAGGGGGCCGGAGACGGCTACACCTTC.

This clone was found a few times. The chain combines TRBV4-1 with TRBJ1-4, with a tentative D call TRBD1 (5 bases). Between the trimmed V and J ends, which lost 4 bases and 9 bases, there was a span of 27 bases. The CDR3 is 18 amino acids. CDR1 is MGHRA, CDR2 YSYEKL, per germline. Here the CDR3 reads CASSPPPGREWSKKKLFF. The CDR3 region has the DNA TGCGCCAGCAGCCCACCTCCGGGACGGGAGTGGTCGAAGAAAAAACTGTTTTTT.

The V gene is TRBV5-1, the J gene TRBJ1-1; D not certain. Trimming took 0 bases from V and 1 from J, leaving 4 bases between them. The CDR3 spans 13 residues. CDR1 and CDR2 from the germline V gene are SGHRS and YFSETQ. The CDR3 sequence: CASSLAWNTEAFF. The CDR3 DNA sequence: TGCGCCAGCAGCTTGGCCTGGAACACTGAAGCTTTCTTT.

V and J are TRBV5-1 and TRBJ1-6, with D maybe TRBD1 (6 bases). V lost 3 bases and J 9 bases, leaving 13 bases between the germline ends. The CDR3 is 14 residues long. In germline, CDR1 is SGHRS, CDR2 YFSETQ. The CDR3 DNA is TGCGCCAGCAGCTCCCCAGGGGAAGGTTCACCCCTCCACTTT. This translates into CASSSPGEGSPLHF.

The chain uses TRBV6-5 and TRBJ1-2; weak D call: TRBD1 (6 bases). V lost 6 bases and J 4 bases, leaving 15 bases between the germline ends. Germline CDR1 MNHEY, CDR2 SVGAGI. This CDR3 spans 14 amino acids. The CDR3 DNA sequence: TGTGCCAGCAGAAAAAATGGACAGTCCTATGGCTACACCTTC. Protein: CASRKNGQSYGYTF.

The chain employs TRBV7-9 and TRBJ1-2; 10 bases fit TRBD1. Germline-derived CDR1 and CDR2 are SEHNR and FQNEAQ (reference sequence). V trimming: 2 bases; J trimming: 4 bases; junction bases outside the gene matches: 10. This CDR3 spans 17 amino acids. The CDR3 spells CASSLRGSGQGTYGYTF. CDR3 coding DNA: TGTGCCAGCAGCTTAAGGGGATCGGGACAGGGGACCTATGGCTACACCTTC.

V gene TRBV7-2 combines with J gene TRBJ2-6, with 9 bases identical to TRBD1. The J segment lost 0 bases and the V segment lost 5 bases, leaving 11 bases of the junction unmatched. The CDR3 consists of 19 residues. CDR1 and CDR2 (germline): SGHTA, FQGNSA. CDR3 bases: TGTGCCAGCAGCCCTAGGGTACAGGGGGCCCTCTCTGGGGCCAACGTCCTGACTTTC. Translating it yields CASSPRVQGALSGANVLTF.

The gene calls are TRBV5-1 and TRBJ2-7; 11 bases align to TRBD1. There are 16 residues in the CDR3. From germline, CDR1 is SGHRS and CDR2 YFSETQ. The J segment lost 3 bases and the V segment lost 3 bases, leaving 8 bases of the junction unmatched. CDR3 in amino acids: CASSYYPGQGVYEQYF. The CDR3 nucleotides are TGCGCCAGCAGCTATTATCCGGGACAGGGGGTCTACGAGCAGTACTTC.

This clone was observed a single time. CDR3 in amino acids: CAWSRDRGLSSYEQYF. The CDR3 DNA sequence: TGTGCCTGGTCGAGGGACAGGGGGCTAAGCTCCTACGAGCAGTACTTC. The chain links TRBV30 to TRBJ2-7; 12 bases are a match to TRBD1. Germline CDR1 GTSNPN, CDR2 SVGIG (reference sequence). J was trimmed by 0 bases and V by 5 bases; bases with no gene match: 8. The CDR3 sequence is 16 residues long.

The chain uses TRBV5-1 and TRBJ2-5; 7 bases align to TRBD1. From germline, CDR1 is SGHRS and CDR2 YFSETQ. The trim removed 4 bases at V and 5 bases at J, leaving 11 bases unmatched. CDR3 length: 15 amino acids. CDR3 sequence: CASSRSTEQGETQYF. The CDR3 coding sequence is TGCGCCAGCAGCCGCTCCACCGAACAGGGGGAGACCCAGTACTTC.

This clone appeared once. The chain joins TRBV5-6 to TRBJ2-1, with 7 bases identical to TRBD2. The V gene's germline CDR1 is SGHDT and CDR2 YYEEEE. The CDR3 extends over 16 amino acids. Trimming removed 0 bases from V and 0 bases from J; junction bases left unmatched: 3. The CDR3 coding sequence is TGTGCCAGCAGCTTGGAAGCGGGGAGCTCCTACAATGAGCAGTTCTTC. Protein sequence: CASSLEAGSSYNEQFF.

The chain recombines TRBV9 with TRBJ1-2; 7 nucleotides agree with TRBD1. CDR3 length equals 13 residues. CDR1 and CDR2 from the germline V gene are SGDLS and YYNGEE. V shed 0 bases, J shed 8 bases, and the junction held 4 bases outside the gene matches. The CDR3 sequence: CASSVAGGSGYTF. In DNA, the CDR3 is TGTGCCAGCAGCGTAGCAGGGGGGAGCGGCTACACCTTC.

The V and J genes are TRBV6-5 and TRBJ2-7, with D possibly being TRBD1 (5 bases). Germline CDR1 reads MNHEY; CDR2 reads SVGAGI. This CDR3 spans 13 amino acids. The V gene lost 6 bases and the J gene lost 12 bases, with 21 bases spanning the gap. The DNA of the CDR3 is TGTGCCAGCAGGTTCTTGCAGGGTCCCGATCTGTACTTC. Translated, it gives CASRFLQGPDLYF.

The table lists this clone with a few counts. The identical CDR3 is also encoded by other nucleotide sequences in the sample. This rearrangement joins TRBV5-4 to TRBJ2-7; 7 bases map to TRBD2. The CDR3 runs 17 residues. In germline, CDR1 is SGHNT, CDR2 YYREEE (reference sequence). V lost 1 base and J lost 2; bases outside the gene matches: 12. The CDR3 nucleotides read TGTGCCAGCAGCTTGCGACTATCTAGCGGCGTCCCCTACGAGCAGTACTTC. This gives the protein CASSLRLSSGVPYEQYF.

The rearrangement uses TRBV9 and TRBJ2-3, with 11 nucleotides matching TRBD2. The CDR3 has 16 amino acids. Germline V lookup: CDR1 SGDLS, CDR2 YYNGEE. Trimming at V came to 6 bases and at J to 2 bases, leaving 8 bases not matched to a gene. The CDR3 DNA sequence: TGTGCCAGCACCCGAGGACTAGCGGGTACCACAGATACGCAGTATTTT. Amino acid sequence: CASTRGLAGTTDTQYF.

The V call is TRBV5-6, the J call TRBJ1-1; perhaps TRBD1 as D (6 bases). The CDR3 spans 16 residues. V was clipped by 4 bases and J by 4 bases, with 20 bases between them. Germline CDR1 is SGHDT and CDR2 is YYEEEE. The CDR3 protein is CASSLGGAPSITEAFF. CDR3 nucleotides: TGTGCCAGCAGCCTCGGGGGGGCGCCGTCAATCACTGAAGCTTTCTTT.

The genes are TRBV30 and TRBJ2-1; 9 nucleotides agree with TRBD2. Germline CDR1 reads GTSNPN; CDR2 reads SVGIG (reference sequence). V gave up 0 bases and J gave up 4 bases; unmatched junction bases: 1. The CDR3 runs to 14 residues. The CDR3 DNA reads TGTGCCTGGAGTGTGACTAGCGGATACAATGAGCAGTTCTTC. It is translated as CAWSVTSGYNEQFF.

The CDR3 is CASSLRESAYEQYF. The CDR3 coding sequence is TGTGCCAGCAGCTTGCGGGAGTCCGCCTACGAGCAGTACTTC. The chain recombines TRBV7-9 with TRBJ2-7; 7 bases fit TRBD2. Trimming at V came to 3 bases and at J to 2 bases, leaving 4 bases not matched to a gene. Germline V gene lookup returns CDR1 SEHNR and CDR2 FQNEAQ (reference sequence). The CDR3 length is 14 residues.